These 11 T cell receptor beta chains came from one sample sequenced in a study of OX40 agonist ivuxolimab in advanced cancers. Generated by immunoSEQ multiplex PCR, the TCRdb table keeps only in-frame clones and is missing some. This sample has about 74,000 clones, with approximately 84% found just once. The sequenced sample was CD4+ or CD8+ T cells sorted from blood, obtained in a trial of the OX40 agonist ivuxolimab. The receptors were gathered from an adult with an advanced solid tumor such as melanoma, head and neck, liver or kidney cancer.

Only a few counts were recorded for this clone. The chain combines TRBV7-2 with TRBJ1-2, with 9 bases lining up with TRBD1. The CDR3 is 13 residues long. Germline CDR1 and CDR2: SGHTA and FQGNSA. V was pared by 5 bases and J by 8 bases, with 6 bases of the junction left unmatched. CDR3 in DNA: TGTGCCAGCAGCCCGGGACAGGGTGGCGGCTACACCTTC. Its protein is CASSPGQGGGYTF.

This clone has only one observation. The chain recombines TRBV4-3 with TRBJ1-6, with 8 bases lining up with TRBD1. The CDR3 sequence is 15 residues long. CDR1 LGHNA and CDR2 YSLEER come from the germline V gene. V trimming: 2 bases; J trimming: 9 bases; junction bases outside the gene matches: 6. The CDR3 bases are TGCGCCAGCAGCCAAACCGGGACAGGAGTTTCACCCCTCCACTTT. Translated: CASSQTGTGVSPLHF.

The rearrangement links TRBV23-1 to TRBJ1-5, with D possibly TRBD1 on 6 matching bases. TRBV23-1 falls under the ORF class, with uncertain function. V was shortened by 10 bases and J by 0 bases, with 25 bases between the two germline ends. The CDR3 spans 18 residues. The CDR3 region has the DNA TGCGCCAACCTAGTAATTCCGGGACACAATAATAGCAATCAGCCCCAGCATTTT. Its protein is CANLVIPGHNNSNQPQHF.

V is TRBV28 and J is TRBJ2-3; D not resolved. The V end lost 5 bases, the J end lost 0 bases, and 18 bases lay between the germline ends. Germline-derived CDR1 and CDR2 are MDHEN and SYDVKM. This CDR3 contains 17 residues. DNA for the CDR3: TGTGCCAGCAGTCGCGTGGCCCCAAAAGGGAGCACAGATACGCAGTATTTT. Translation gives CASSRVAPKGSTDTQYF.

CDR3 bases: TGTGCCAGCAGCCCTGGACTAAACTATGGCTACACCTTC. As protein: CASSPGLNYGYTF. The V and J genes are TRBV7-6 and TRBJ1-2, with D hard to call. CDR3 length equals 13 residues. CDR1 and CDR2 from the germline V gene are SGHVS and FNYEAQ. Trimming left V 5 bases short and J 2 bases short, with 9 bases between.

The chain carries TRBV20-1 and TRBJ2-1; 7 bases agree with TRBD1. The CDR3 runs to 10 residues. Looked up from germline, CDR1 is DFQATT and CDR2 is SNEGSKA (reference sequence). The ends lost 3 bases at V and 15 bases at J; junction bases unmatched: 5. The CDR3 coding sequence is TGCAGTGCTAGGAGGGGGCCCGTGTTCTTC. It translates to CSARRGPVFF.

The chain carries TRBV19 and TRBJ2-3, with 14 bases identical to TRBD2. The CDR3 spans 16 residues. Germline V gene data show CDR1 as LNHDA and CDR2 as SQIVND (reference sequence). J was trimmed by 5 bases and V by 4 bases; bases with no gene match: 5. CDR3 amino acids: CASSTGTSGSGDTQYF. DNA for the CDR3: TGTGCCAGTAGTACCGGGACTAGCGGGAGTGGAGATACGCAGTATTTT.

The rearrangement links TRBV7-2 to TRBJ1-5; TRBD1 is a possible D gene (5 bases). The V and J ends lost 5 bases and 0 bases respectively, with 14 bases between them. CDR3 length: 16 amino acids. CDR1 and CDR2 from the germline V gene are SGHTA and FQGNSA. This CDR3 reads CASSPGRRISNQPQHF. The CDR3 DNA reads as TGTGCCAGCAGCCCAGGGAGAAGAATTAGCAATCAGCCCCAGCATTTT.

The chain links TRBV4-3 to TRBJ2-3; D gene uncertain. Germline values: CDR1 LGHNA, CDR2 YSLEER. The CDR3 spans 15 residues. V lost 0 bases to trimming and J lost 0 bases, with 7 bases between them. In nucleotides, the CDR3 is TGCGCCAGCAGCCAAGATGGGCCTAGCACAGATACGCAGTATTTT. This gives the protein CASSQDGPSTDTQYF.

The chain has TRBV2 and TRBJ1-1; D gene uncertain. This CDR3 spans 15 amino acids. The ends were cut back, 2 bases at V and 4 bases at J, with 14 bases in the middle. Per the germline V gene, CDR1 is SNHLY and CDR2 is FYNNEI. CDR3 in DNA: TGTGCCAGCAGTGAAACACGAGCGGACGTCACTGAAGCTTTCTTT. Encoded protein: CASSETRADVTEAFF.

The chain employs TRBV5-4 and TRBJ1-4; D perhaps matches TRBD1 (5 bases). V lost 1 base and J 6 bases, leaving 7 bases between the germline ends. Germline CDR1 and CDR2: SGHNT and YYREEE (reference sequence). This CDR3 comprises 13 residues. This CDR3 reads CASSLQGDEKLFF. Written as DNA, the CDR3 is TGTGCCAGCAGCTTGCAGGGAGATGAAAAACTGTTTTTT.